Following are 20 T cell receptor beta chains from one sample sequenced in a study. Cells sorted as Tregs were CD4+, CD25+ and CD127-/low. In TCRdb, the 5' RACE reads were re-called with MiXCR into one record per CDR3 protein. Here the sample spans roughly 60,000 distinct CDR3 sequences, roughly 28% being singletons. Sequenced sample: tumor-infiltrating Tregs sorted from the breast tumor. These receptors came from a female donor with breast cancer.

This clonotype turned up a few times. The V gene is TRBV24-1, the J gene TRBJ1-2; D might be TRBD1 (5 bases). The V gene lost 3 bases and the J gene lost 6 bases, with 10 bases spanning the gap. CDR3 length equals 13 residues. Germline V gene lookup returns CDR1 KGHDR and CDR2 SFDVKD. The CDR3 bases are TGTGCCACCAGTGATGGGACCACTCATGGCTACACCTTC. This gives the protein CATSDGTTHGYTF.

This clonotype showed up many times. V and J are TRBV5-5 and TRBJ2-1; D is perhaps TRBD1 (5 bases). The CDR3 covers 13 residues. Germline lookup yields CDR1 SGHKS and CDR2 YYEKEE (reference sequence). V shed 3 bases and J shed 9 bases, with 13 bases lying between them. DNA for the CDR3: TGTGCCAGCAGCTACCAGGGTTCCCGTGAGCAGTTCTTC. Residues: CASSYQGSREQFF.

In the case of this clonotype: A much larger clone lies one base from this, so it may be a read error. CDR3 sequence: CASSDTEGAGIQYF. In DNA form, the CDR3 reads TGCGCCAGCAGCGACACAGAGGGCGCGGGCATTCAGTACTTC. The chain has TRBV5-1 and TRBJ2-4; perhaps TRBD2 as D (5 bases). CDR3 length: 14 amino acids. V lost 4 bases and J 9 bases, leaving 17 bases between the germline ends. The V gene's germline CDR1 is SGHRS and CDR2 YFSETQ.

The V gene is TRBV4-2, the J gene TRBJ2-3, with D unresolved. The CDR3 is 15 amino acids. Germline V lookup: CDR1 LGHNA, CDR2 YNFKEQ. V lost 0 bases to trimming and J lost 6 bases, with 13 bases between them. Here the CDR3 DNA reads TGTGCCAGCAGCCAAGATTTAGCCGAGAGGGATACGCAGTATTTT. Amino acids: CASSQDLAERDTQYF.

This clonotype was observed a handful of times. The chain couples TRBV5-1 to TRBJ2-2; no reliable D call. Deletions cut 1 base from V and 3 bases from J, with 4 bases between. Germline CDR1 SGHRS, CDR2 YFSETQ. The CDR3 has 13 residues. The CDR3 region has the DNA TGCGCCAGCAGCTTGACGGACACCGGGGAGCTGTTTTTT. It is translated as CASSLTDTGELFF. Combining the CDR3 with reference TRBV5-1 and TRBJ2-2 gives the whole variable domain KAGVTQTPRYLIKTRGQQVTLSCSPISGHRSVSWYQQTPGQGLQFLFEYFSETQRNKGNFPGRFSGRQFSNSRSEMNVSTLELGDSALYLCASSLTDTGELFFGEGSRLTVL.

The chain recombines TRBV20-1 with TRBJ2-5; D possibly corresponds to TRBD1 (6 bases). Trimming stripped 3 bases from V and 8 bases from J, with 10 bases between. The CDR3 runs to 11 residues. Germline assignment: CDR1 DFQATT and CDR2 SNEGSKA (reference sequence). The CDR3 coding sequence is TGCAGTGCTAGTCGAGGGGGAACCCAGTACTTC. Translated: CSASRGGTQYF.

The CDR3 bases are TGTGCCAGCAGCCACTTTTCCTACGAGCAGTACTTC. This translates into CASSHFSYEQYF. V is TRBV3-1 and J is TRBJ2-7, with D hard to call. The germline CDR1 and CDR2 sequences are LGHDT and YNNKEL (reference sequence). The CDR3 is 12 amino acids. Trimming took 3 bases from V and 1 from J, leaving 4 bases between them.

The chain combines TRBV20-1 with TRBJ2-3; 12 positions match TRBD2. V trimming: 4 bases; J trimming: 4 bases; junction bases outside the gene matches: 3. The CDR3 consists of 14 residues. Germline CDR1 is DFQATT and CDR2 is SNEGSKA (reference sequence). CDR3 protein: CSANRLAGADTQYF. Written as DNA, the CDR3 is TGCAGTGCTAACAGACTAGCGGGAGCAGATACGCAGTATTTT.

This clonotype appeared a single time. This chain connects TRBV29-1 to TRBJ1-1; D call uncertain. This CDR3 is built from 12 residues. Germline V gene lookup returns CDR1 SQVTM and CDR2 ANQGSEA. Trimming stripped 2 bases from V and 1 base from J, with 5 bases between. DNA of the CDR3: TGCAGCGTTGAACAGGCGAACACTGAAGCTTTCTTT. It encodes CSVEQANTEAFF. Full variable domain (rest looked up from reference TRBV29-1 and TRBJ1-1): SAVISQKPSRDICQRGTSLTIQCQVDSQVTMMFWYRQQPGQSLTLIATANQGSEATYESGFVIDKFPISRPNLTFSTLTVSNMSPEDSSIYLCSVEQANTEAFFGQGTRLTVV.

At least ten counts were recorded for this clonotype. The chain couples TRBV20-1 to TRBJ2-7, with 10 bases identical to TRBD1. CDR1 and CDR2 from the germline V gene are DFQATT and SNEGSKA (reference sequence). The junction had 4 bases not matched to a gene; V was cut back by 0 bases and J by 5 bases. The CDR3 spans 14 residues. The CDR3 DNA reads as TGCAGTGCTAGAGAACCGGGACAGGGGAACGAGCAGTACTTC. The encoded protein is CSAREPGQGNEQYF.

This clonotype was seen just once. The genes are TRBV6-1 and TRBJ2-7; a possible D gene is TRBD2 (6 bases). CDR3 length: 15 residues. V lost 5 bases and J 4 bases, leaving 18 bases between the germline ends. Germline V gives CDR1 MNHNS, CDR2 SASEGT. The CDR3 DNA reads TGTGCCAGCAGTCCGCGCCCCGGGACTGTTTACGAGCAGTACTTC. Translating it yields CASSPRPGTVYEQYF.

This clonotype has a handful of counts. The rearrangement links TRBV12-3 or TRBV12-4 to TRBJ1-3; tentative D call: TRBD1 (5 bases). The length of the CDR3 is 16 residues. V was shortened by 7 bases and J by 4 bases, with 20 bases between the two germline ends. The CDR3 protein is CASKDQGAGRGNTIYF. CDR3 DNA sequence: TGTGCCAGCAAGGACCAAGGGGCAGGGCGAGGAAACACCATATATTTT.

This clonotype showed up many times. V usage is TRBV10-1 and J usage is TRBJ2-7; D ambiguous. V was cut by 4 bases and J by 4 bases, with 8 bases left in between. Germline V gene lookup returns CDR1 WNHNN and CDR2 SYGVQD (reference sequence). The CDR3 extends over 12 amino acids. In nucleotides, the CDR3 is TGCGCCAGCAGTGCCTCTTCTTACGAGCAGTACTTC. Encoded protein: CASSASSYEQYF.

This clonotype showed up just a few times. This chain links TRBV5-1 with TRBJ2-5; D unclear. Trimming took off 0 bases at V and 5 bases at J, with 8 bases between the two ends. The CDR3 loop spans 13 amino acids. CDR1 is SGHRS and CDR2 is YFSETQ in the germline V gene. CDR3: CASSLEGGETQYF. CDR3 nucleotide sequence: TGCGCCAGCAGCTTGGAGGGTGGGGAGACCCAGTACTTC.

This chain joins TRBV7-3 and TRBJ2-2; D is uncertain. Germline lookup yields CDR1 SGHTA and CDR2 FQGTGA. The V gene lost 4 bases and the J gene lost 5 bases, with 11 bases spanning the gap. The CDR3 totals 14 residues. CDR3 in amino acids: CASSSPGRTGELFF. In DNA, the CDR3 is TGTGCCAGCAGCTCGCCTGGCCGTACCGGGGAGCTGTTTTTT. Full variable domain (rest looked up from reference TRBV7-3 and TRBJ2-2): GAGVSQTPSNKVTEKGKYVELRCDPISGHTALYWYRQSLGQGPEFLIYFQGTGAADDSGLPNDRFFAVRPEGSVSTLKIQRTERGDSAVYLCASSSPGRTGELFFGEGSRLTVL.

The chain carries TRBV5-1 and TRBJ1-5, with a possible D match to TRBD1 (5 bases). Per germline, CDR1 SGHRS and CDR2 YFSETQ. The CDR3 is 14 amino acids. V lost 4 bases, J lost 1 base, and 9 bases lay in between. This CDR3 is CASSRDRSNQPQHF. The CDR3 nucleotides read TGCGCCAGCAGCCGGGACCGGAGCAATCAGCCCCAGCATTTT.

The V call is TRBV4-1, the J call TRBJ2-3; tentatively, D is TRBD2 (6 bases). CDR1 MGHRA and CDR2 YSYEKL come from the germline V gene. This CDR3 has 17 amino acids. V dropped 0 bases and J dropped 4 bases, with 17 bases sitting between them. The CDR3 bases are TGCGCCAGCAGCCAAGAGAATCGGGACTTGACCGCAGATACGCAGTATTTT. This gives the protein CASSQENRDLTADTQYF.

This clonotype is medium-sized within its sample. The rearrangement uses TRBV3-1 and TRBJ2-1; D not resolved. CDR3 length equals 15 residues. Germline lookup yields CDR1 LGHDT and CDR2 YNNKEL (reference sequence). V was pared by 2 bases and J by 2 bases, with 10 bases between. This CDR3 reads CASSQYNGPYNEQFF. Here the CDR3 DNA reads TGTGCCAGCAGCCAATATAACGGTCCCTACAATGAGCAGTTCTTC.

CDR3 in amino acids: CATSDPGQGVKEQYF. CDR3 in DNA: TGTGCCACCAGTGATCCGGGACAGGGGGTAAAGGAGCAGTACTTC. V is TRBV24-1 and J is TRBJ2-7, with TRBD1 identical over 11 bases. CDR3 length: 15 residues. V lost 3 bases, J lost 7 bases, and 7 bases stayed unmatched. Germline V gene data show CDR1 as KGHDR and CDR2 as SFDVKD.

The gene calls are TRBV19 and TRBJ1-2; a weak D match, TRBD1 (5 bases). Germline lookup yields CDR1 LNHDA and CDR2 SQIVND (reference sequence). This CDR3 has 12 residues. Deletions cut 7 bases from V and 11 bases from J, with 17 bases between. As DNA, the CDR3 is TGTGCCAGTACCGAAAGGGACGGCAGATACACCTTC. Its translation is CASTERDGRYTF.